The rows below give T cell receptor beta chains drawn from one sample of a study of follicular helper T cells after annual influenza vaccination. Measured with immunoSEQ multiplex PCR; TCRdb has only the in-frame clones, and not every one. The sample includes about 9,400 clones, 65% to 85% seen only once; the top ten take less than 2%. The input for sequencing was CXCR5+ CD38- circulating T follicular helper cells from blood, taken on the day of influenza vaccination. The receptors here all came from an adult who received the influenza vaccine. Both conserved end residues are part of each CDR3. A D gene is named only where the DNA matches it firmly. Where a row states a size, it is once, few, many or the class of an expanded clone; other rows omit it.

v_call: TRBV30; clone_size: NA; d_call: NA; j_call: TRBJ1-3; cdr3_aa: CAWSRSGGPRPGNTIYF; cdr3_nt: TGTGCCTGGAGCCGGTCGGGGGGCCCTCGGCCTGGAAACACCATATATTTT
v_call: TRBV7-3; clone_size: NA; d_call: NA; j_call: TRBJ1-1; cdr3_aa: CASSPRGGTEAFF; cdr3_nt: TGTGCCAGCAGCCCCCGGGGGGGCACTGAAGCTTTCTTT
v_call: TRBV27; clone_size: NA; d_call: TRBD1; j_call: TRBJ2-1; cdr3_aa: CASSTLTRGSYNEQFF; cdr3_nt: TGTGCCAGCAGTACCCTGACCAGGGGGTCCTACAATGAGCAGTTCTTC
v_call: TRBV10-3; clone_size: NA; d_call: TRBD1; j_call: TRBJ1-1; cdr3_aa: CAINPSGGAGTEAFF; cdr3_nt: TGTGCCATCAACCCTTCAGGGGGCGCTGGCACTGAAGCTTTCTTT
v_call: TRBV2; clone_size: NA; d_call: TRBD2; j_call: TRBJ2-1; cdr3_aa: CASSERGRGNNEQFF; cdr3_nt: TGTGCCAGCAGTGAACGAGGGAGGGGAAACAATGAGCAGTTCTTC
v_call: TRBV7-3; clone_size: NA; d_call: TRBD1; j_call: TRBJ1-2; cdr3_aa: CASSLDRERFGYTF; cdr3_nt: TGTGCCAGCAGCTTAGACAGGGAGCGTTTTGGCTACACCTTC
v_call: TRBV19; clone_size: NA; d_call: NA; j_call: TRBJ1-1; cdr3_aa: CASHILGGFRTEAFF; cdr3_nt: TGTGCCAGCCACATCCTTGGGGGATTCCGAACTGAAGCTTTCTTT
v_call: TRBV11-2; clone_size: few; d_call: NA; j_call: TRBJ1-4; cdr3_aa: CASSLGRNEKLFF; cdr3_nt: TGTGCCAGCAGCTTAGGACGGAATGAAAAACTGTTTTTT
v_call: TRBV27; clone_size: NA; d_call: TRBD1; j_call: TRBJ2-4; cdr3_aa: CASSLRQGNIQYF; cdr3_nt: TGTGCCAGCAGTTTGCGACAGGGAAACATTCAGTACTTC
v_call: TRBV30; clone_size: NA; d_call: TRBD2; j_call: TRBJ2-3; cdr3_aa: CAWRAPAGAGGSPDTQYF; cdr3_nt: TGTGCCTGGAGGGCCCCGGCGGGGGCGGGAGGGTCCCCAGATACGCAGTATTTT
v_call: TRBV7-3; clone_size: NA; d_call: NA; j_call: TRBJ2-2; cdr3_aa: CASSLVMGAGELFF; cdr3_nt: TGTGCCAGCAGCTTAGTGATGGGGGCCGGGGAGCTGTTTTTT
v_call: TRBV15; clone_size: NA; d_call: TRBD2; j_call: TRBJ2-3; cdr3_aa: CATSSREGRSTDTQYF; cdr3_nt: TGTGCCACCAGCAGTCGGGAGGGCCGAAGCACAGATACGCAGTATTTT
v_call: TRBV5-5; clone_size: NA; d_call: NA; j_call: TRBJ1-2; cdr3_aa: CASSLWTDYGYTF; cdr3_nt: TGTGCCAGCAGCTTGTGGACAGATTATGGCTACACCTTC
v_call: TRBV14; clone_size: few; d_call: TRBD2; j_call: TRBJ2-7; cdr3_aa: CASSPTGGSYEQYF; cdr3_nt: TGTGCCAGCTCCCCAACGGGGGGCTCCTACGAGCAGTACTTC
v_call: TRBV30; clone_size: NA; d_call: TRBD2; j_call: TRBJ2-7; cdr3_aa: CAWGVKAGVGNEQYF; cdr3_nt: TGTGCCTGGGGTGTCAAAGCGGGAGTAGGCAACGAGCAGTACTTC
v_call: TRBV27; clone_size: NA; d_call: NA; j_call: TRBJ2-2; cdr3_aa: CASRGLRLVDPGELFF; cdr3_nt: TGTGCCAGCAGGGGCCTCCGGCTAGTGGATCCCGGGGAGCTGTTTTTT
v_call: TRBV5-6; clone_size: NA; d_call: TRBD2; j_call: TRBJ2-7; cdr3_aa: CASSLVTSGSSYEQYF; cdr3_nt: TGTGCCAGCAGCTTGGTTACTAGCGGGAGCTCCTACGAGCAGTACTTC
v_call: TRBV11-2; clone_size: NA; d_call: NA; j_call: TRBJ1-2; cdr3_aa: CASSSQRSVTSYGYTF; cdr3_nt: TGTGCCAGCAGCTCCCAGAGGTCGGTCACGTCATATGGCTACACCTTC
v_call: TRBV28; clone_size: once; d_call: TRBD1; j_call: TRBJ2-7; cdr3_aa: CASSFSGDRASEQYF; cdr3_nt: TGTGCCAGCAGTTTCAGCGGGGACAGGGCGTCCGAGCAGTACTTC
v_call: TRBV15; clone_size: NA; d_call: NA; j_call: TRBJ2-5; cdr3_aa: CATSREAGVMEQYF; cdr3_nt: TGTGCCACCAGCAGAGAGGCAGGGGTGATGGAGCAGTACTTC
v_call: TRBV7-9; clone_size: NA; d_call: TRBD2; j_call: TRBJ2-7; cdr3_aa: CASSLGRLAGGSYEQYF; cdr3_nt: TGTGCCAGCAGCTTAGGAAGGCTAGCGGGAGGCTCCTACGAGCAGTACTTC